The present T cell receptor (beta chain) was sequenced within a study of blood T cell repertoires in COVID-19. In germline, CDR1 is KGHSH, CDR2 LQKENI. With 4 bases removed from V and 2 bases from J, the gap between germline ends came to 14 bases. This CDR3 has 15 residues. Sequencing was performed with immunoSEQ multiplex PCR; in TCRdb, only in-frame clones are kept and a portion is missing. The table lists 110,000 or so clones, roughly 80% of them singletons. This chain uses TRBV18 with TRBJ2-5, with a weak D call TRBD1 (6 bases). This clonotype was obtained from a man in his forties or fifties with acute or convalescent COVID-19. Sequencing used peripheral blood. The DNA of the CDR3 is TGTGCCAGCTCACTACTACAGGGCCCGCAAGAGACCCAGTACTTC. Translated: CASSLLQGPQETQYF.